This T cell receptor beta chain was recovered during a study of blood T cells in healthy people across ages. Study-wide results and limits: TCR beta diversity tracked closely with naive T cell percentage.

Together with a sample-barcoded 5' primer, a J-beta primer mix was included in a second PCR lasting roughly 6 to 12 cycles. Individual samples furnished no less than 3 million CDR3-containing paired-end reads apiece. TCRdb ran MiXCR on the 5' RACE reads and lists one entry per CDR3 protein. The repertoire has around 580,000 distinct CDR3 sequences, roughly 48% of them found once; the top ten carry just under 25%. CDR3 length: 13 amino acids. V was cut by 6 bases and J by 14 bases, with 20 bases left in between. Germline lookup yields CDR1 SNHLY and CDR2 FYNNEI. This clonotype occurred a few times. The antigen is not known.

The source of this sequence is a man older than 75 in good health. The chain carries TRBV2 and TRBJ2-1; weak D call: TRBD1 (7 bases). What was sequenced was blood. CDR3 nucleotides: TGTGCCAGCAGGGAGGGGGCCCAACCGGGGGAGTTCTTC. Its translation: CASREGAQPGEFF.